This TCR beta chain originates from a study of molecular identifiers for immune sequencing clone quantification. Study as a whole: Four of five splits of RNA from roughly 20,000 or 100,000 naive CD8 cells were sequenced in replicates.

V was clipped by 4 bases and J by 6 bases; unmatched bases: 7. CDR3 length: 15 amino acids. Germline V CDR1 and CDR2: PRHDT, FYEKMQ (reference sequence). Sorting captured naive CD8 T cells as CD8+CD4-CCR7+CD45RA+. This clonotype was seen many times. TCRdb reprocessed the PCR reads with MiXCR, giving one entry per CDR3 protein. The sample has about 640,000 distinct CDR3 sequences; 20% are singletons. The sequenced sample consisted of naive CD8+ T cells from blood, with Jurkat cell RNA spiked in. Subset: FACS-sorted CD8+CD4-CCR7+CD45RA+ naive T cells. The chain links TRBV13 to TRBJ2-2; 8 positions agree with TRBD1. The clonotype originates from a human donor in good health. Some libraries in this study had Jurkat cell RNA spiked in. The CDR3 nucleotides read TGTGCCAGCAGCTACGACAGGGGAGTCTCCGGGGAGCTGTTTTTT. Translation gives CASSYDRGVSGELFF.